This TCR beta chain was obtained from a study of tumor-infiltrating lymphocytes in primary liver carcinoma. Priming with a constant-region primer yielded TCR beta cDNA from about 500 ng total RNA. Employing slightly modified ARM-PCR, three nested multiplex PCR rounds were run, and these gave rise to the TCR beta libraries. Each of the first two PCR rounds ran approximately 9 cycles with TRBV1-TRBV30 forward and C-beta reverse primers. Each CDR3 protein gets one entry after TCRdb re-called the multiplex PCR reads with MiXCR. The sample includes 300,000 to 350,000 distinct CDR3 sequences, approximately 64% of them seen just once. A remark on this clonotype: Its antigen remains unknown. At one boundary the junction diverges from the germline segment, which might be a read error.

The authors took blood RNA from unsorted whole blood and also extracted germline DNA. This CDR3 is built from 13 residues. Germline V gene sequence: CDR1 SGHKS, CDR2 YYEKEE (reference sequence). The study, taken as a whole, reports: Tumor-adjacent and tumor-blood pairs shared less of their repertoires than tumor region pairs shared.

The chain uses TRBV5-5 and TRBJ2-1; tentatively, D is TRBD1 (5 bases). This clonotype originated in a man in his forties with primary liver carcinoma and hepatitis B virus infection. The sequenced sample was peripheral blood. CDR3 DNA sequence: TGTGCCAACAGCTTGGACAATTACAATGAGCAGTTCTTC. This translates into CANSLDNYNEQFF.